Following are 16 T cell receptor beta chains from one sample sequenced in a study of cytomegalovirus exposure and HLA in healthy donors. Sequencing used immunoSEQ multiplex PCR; TCRdb keeps in-frame clones, though not all of them. The sample lists some 250,000 clones, approximately 86% occurring once. Sequenced material: PBMCs. These receptors were obtained from a woman in her 30s in good health and CMV-seropositive.

The V gene is TRBV9, the J gene TRBJ1-5; D perhaps matches TRBD1 (6 bases). The CDR3 sequence is 18 residues long. Trimming took 3 bases from V and 3 from J, leaving 22 bases between them. Germline V gene data show CDR1 as SGDLS and CDR2 as YYNGEE. CDR3 bases: TGTGCCAGCAGCGCAGACTACAGGGACCCCCTCCCCAATCAGCCCCAGCATTTT. It translates to CASSADYRDPLPNQPQHF. The complete variable domain, with remaining parts taken from reference TRBV9 and TRBJ1-5, reads DSGVTQTPKHLITATGQRVTLRCSPRSGDLSVYWYQQSLDQGLQFLIQYYNGEERAKGNILERFSAQQFPDLHSELNLSSLELGDSALYFCASSADYRDPLPNQPQHFGDGTRLSIL.

This chain joins TRBV28 and TRBJ2-1; D is undetermined. The V end was cut by 4 bases, the J end by 0 bases, with 10 bases between. This CDR3 has 15 residues. Per the germline V gene, CDR1 is MDHEN and CDR2 is SYDVKM. Here the CDR3 DNA reads TGTGCCAGCAGTTCAATAGTTGGCTCCTACAATGAGCAGTTCTTC. Translation gives CASSSIVGSYNEQFF.

The chain recombines TRBV27 with TRBJ1-2; the D is unclear. There are 11 residues in the CDR3. CDR1 and CDR2 (germline): MNHEY, SMNVEV (reference sequence). Trimming shortened V by 8 bases and J by 8 bases, and 12 bases separated the two germline ends. Here the CDR3 DNA reads TGTGCCAGCTACAGTTCTGGGGGCTACACCTTC. Protein: CASYSSGGYTF.

This clone was recorded once. CDR3 sequence: CASSPPGGRGTDTQYF. CDR3 sequence (DNA): TGTGCCAGCAGTCCCCCTGGTGGTCGAGGCACAGATACGCAGTATTTT. This rearrangement joins TRBV6-6 to TRBJ2-3; D gene ambiguous. Trimming removed 5 bases from V and 1 base from J, with 16 bases in between. Germline V CDR1 and CDR2: MNHNY, SVGAGI (reference sequence). The CDR3 extends over 16 amino acids.

The chain joins TRBV30 to TRBJ1-1; D is undetermined. This CDR3 contains 13 residues. Per germline, CDR1 GTSNPN and CDR2 SVGIG (reference sequence). V lost 0 bases, J lost 8 bases, and 13 bases lay in between. CDR3 DNA sequence: TGTGCCTGGAGTGTACTATCGAACCAGGAAGCTTTCTTT. It is translated as CAWSVLSNQEAFF.

This clone was found a few times. This chain joins TRBV30 and TRBJ2-7, with a weak D call TRBD2 (6 bases). The CDR3 consists of 11 residues. Germline V gene sequence: CDR1 GTSNPN, CDR2 SVGIG (reference sequence). V was trimmed by 2 bases and J by 7 bases, leaving 9 bases between them. The CDR3 DNA reads TGTGCCTGGAGTACCCGGGAGGAGCAGTACTTC. Amino acid sequence: CAWSTREEQYF.

In this sample, this clone turned up a few times. The rearrangement links TRBV29-1 to TRBJ1-2, with D unresolved. Germline-derived CDR1 and CDR2 are SQVTM and ANQGSEA. Trimming took 1 base from V and 4 from J, leaving 13 bases between them. The CDR3 is 14 residues long. The CDR3 sequence: CSVEAIDTAYGYTF. The CDR3 DNA reads TGCAGCGTTGAAGCCATCGACACTGCCTATGGCTACACCTTC. Together with reference TRBV29-1 and TRBJ1-2, the CDR3 gives the full variable domain: SAVISQKPSRDICQRGTSLTIQCQVDSQVTMMFWYRQQPGQSLTLIATANQGSEATYESGFVIDKFPISRPNLTFSTLTVSNMSPEDSSIYLCSVEAIDTAYGYTFGSGTRLTVV.

The chain joins TRBV15 to TRBJ2-3; a weak D match, TRBD2 (5 bases). Trimming cost V 0 bases and J 2 bases, with 15 bases left between them. Germline loops: CDR1 LNHNV, CDR2 YYDKDF (reference sequence). The CDR3 is 17 residues long. The CDR3 DNA follows: TGTGCCACCAGCAGAGATGAGATTGGGGAGCCCACAGATACGCAGTATTTT. Translation gives CATSRDEIGEPTDTQYF.

J is TRBJ2-1 and V is TRBV10-2; 8 nucleotides align to TRBD2. This CDR3 is built from 17 residues. Per germline, CDR1 WSHSY and CDR2 SAAADI. Trimming cost V 1 base and J 0 bases; bases outside gene matches: 5. The CDR3 region is CASSEWLAGLSYNEQFF. CDR3 nucleotides: TGCGCCAGCAGTGAGTGGCTAGCGGGCCTCTCCTACAATGAGCAGTTCTTC.

The rearrangement links TRBV29-1 to TRBJ1-4; tentatively, D is TRBD1 (6 bases). The CDR3 consists of 14 residues. V lost 5 bases, J lost 3 bases, and 13 bases lay in between. Germline loops: CDR1 SQVTM, CDR2 ANQGSEA. CDR3 region: CSVRTTGSNEKLFF. DNA of the CDR3: TGCAGCGTTCGTACAACAGGGTCTAATGAAAAACTGTTTTTT.

The rearrangement uses TRBV7-2 and TRBJ1-3; TRBD1 might be the D (5 bases). CDR1 and CDR2 from the germline V gene are SGHTA and FQGNSA. There are 17 residues in the CDR3. Trimming removed 2 bases at V and 0 bases at J, with 14 bases between. The chain's CDR3 is CASSLSRGVLSGNTIYF. The CDR3 coding sequence is TGTGCCAGCAGCTTATCGCGGGGGGTCCTCTCTGGAAACACCATATATTTT.

This clone was picked up a small number of times. J is TRBJ1-2 and V is TRBV4-1; 7 nucleotides align to TRBD1. Germline CDR1 reads MGHRA; CDR2 reads YSYEKL. The CDR3 spans 13 residues. V was clipped by 3 bases and J by 8 bases; unmatched bases: 6. The CDR3: CASSHLGGGGYTF. CDR3 DNA: TGCGCCAGCAGCCATCTAGGGGGCGGCGGCTACACCTTC.

The chain recombines TRBV13 with TRBJ2-7, with D maybe TRBD1 (6 bases). This CDR3 has 15 residues. Per the germline V gene, CDR1 is PRHDT and CDR2 is FYEKMQ (reference sequence). Trimming removed 5 bases at V and 5 bases at J, with 19 bases between. DNA of the CDR3: TGTGCCAGCAGCCCAACAGGGCAAGGGTTCCACGAGCAGTACTTC. Translated: CASSPTGQGFHEQYF.

This clone has just a few counts. The chain carries TRBV28 and TRBJ1-5; D uncertain. CDR3 size: 14 residues. Germline V gene data show CDR1 as MDHEN and CDR2 as SYDVKM. V shed 6 bases and J shed 7 bases, with 16 bases lying between them. The CDR3 loop is CASSLLRDGQPQHF. The CDR3, as DNA: TGTGCCAGCAGCCTCCTCCGGGATGGGCAGCCCCAGCATTTT.

The DNA for the CDR3 is TGTGCCAGCAGCCAAGGACTAGCGGGTGCATCTTCCTACGAGCAGTACTTC. The encoded protein is CASSQGLAGASSYEQYF. The rearrangement links TRBV4-2 to TRBJ2-7; 10 nucleotides align to TRBD2. This CDR3 comprises 17 residues. Trimming took 1 base from V and 1 from J; bases not matched to a gene: 7. From germline, CDR1 is LGHNA and CDR2 YNFKEQ.

V and J are TRBV30 and TRBJ2-1; D may be TRBD2 (5 bases). Trimming pared 0 bases from V and 9 bases from J, leaving 15 bases between. CDR1 is GTSNPN and CDR2 is SVGIG in the germline V gene (reference sequence). The CDR3 runs to 14 residues. CDR3 in amino acids: CAWSVLSLGGEQFF. CDR3 bases: TGTGCCTGGAGTGTATTATCCCTAGGAGGTGAGCAGTTCTTC. The variable domain in full, with the rest retrieved from reference TRBV30 and TRBJ2-1, is SQTIHQWPATLVQPVGSPLSLECTVEGTSNPNLYWYRQAAGRGLQLLFYSVGIGQISSEVPQNLSASRPQDRQFILSSKKLLLSDSGFYLCAWSVLSLGGEQFFGPGTRLTVL.